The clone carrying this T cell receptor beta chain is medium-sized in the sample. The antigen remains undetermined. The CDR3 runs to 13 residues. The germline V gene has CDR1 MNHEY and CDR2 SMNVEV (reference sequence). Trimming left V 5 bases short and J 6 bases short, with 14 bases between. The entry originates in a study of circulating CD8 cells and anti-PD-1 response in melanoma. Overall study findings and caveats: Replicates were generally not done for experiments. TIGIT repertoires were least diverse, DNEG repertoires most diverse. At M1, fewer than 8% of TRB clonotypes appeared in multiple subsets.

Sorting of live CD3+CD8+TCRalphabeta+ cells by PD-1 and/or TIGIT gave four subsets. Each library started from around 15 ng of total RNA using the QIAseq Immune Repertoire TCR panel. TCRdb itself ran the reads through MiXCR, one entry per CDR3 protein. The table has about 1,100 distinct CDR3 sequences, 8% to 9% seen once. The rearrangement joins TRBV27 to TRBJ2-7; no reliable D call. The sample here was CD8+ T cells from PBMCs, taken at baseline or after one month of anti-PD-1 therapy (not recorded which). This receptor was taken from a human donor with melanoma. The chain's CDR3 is CASSPLATFEQYF. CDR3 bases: TGTGCCAGCAGTCCCCTCGCGACGTTCGAGCAGTACTTC.